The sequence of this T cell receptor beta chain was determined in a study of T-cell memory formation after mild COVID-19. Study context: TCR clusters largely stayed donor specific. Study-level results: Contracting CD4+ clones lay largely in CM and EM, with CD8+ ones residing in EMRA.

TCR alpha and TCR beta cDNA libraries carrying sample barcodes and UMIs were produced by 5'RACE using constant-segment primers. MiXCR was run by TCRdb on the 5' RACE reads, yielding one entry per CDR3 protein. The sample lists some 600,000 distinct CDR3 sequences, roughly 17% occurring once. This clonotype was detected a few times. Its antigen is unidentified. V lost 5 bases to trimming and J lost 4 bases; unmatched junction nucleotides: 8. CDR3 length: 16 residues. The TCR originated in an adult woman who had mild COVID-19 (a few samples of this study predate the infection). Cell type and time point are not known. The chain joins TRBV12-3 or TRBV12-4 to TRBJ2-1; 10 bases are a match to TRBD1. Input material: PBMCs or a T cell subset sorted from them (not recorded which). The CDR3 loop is CASSPGPGQGYNEQFF. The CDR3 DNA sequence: TGTGCCAGCAGTCCAGGGCCGGGACAGGGGTACAATGAGCAGTTCTTC.